This entry concerns a single T cell receptor beta chain. Its antigen is not yet known. Per-base quality was not reported, and no clone a single base away is much larger than it. These data are taken from a study of blood T cell repertoires in COVID-19 (dated by TCRdb to 2019 to 2021). With regard to the full study: Samples covering the acute and convalescent phases of COVID-19 were provided by collaborators in the United States, Italy and Spain. Where available, HLA class I and class II types were taken from metadata supplied by the sample provider and were not determined by assay-based typing. The dataset comprised deeply sampled blood TCRbeta repertoires from subjects exposed to, actively infected with, or recovered from COVID-19. The sample metadata nearly always contained a de-identified subject ID, COVID-19 status, age in years and sex. The repertoires were made available in a free public database intended to serve as a resource for research on the immune response to SARS-CoV-2. The samples were drawn from the first 160 participants of the ongoing ImmuneRACE study and from 1,200 or so subjects provided by 6 global collaborators. The material from the prospective study consisted of cDNA or gDNA derived from T cells, B-cell-depleted T cells, or PBMCs. General findings and caveats noted by the study authors: The quantity of clinical and demographic metadata differed by source and by participant and was supplied without curation.

V gives up 4 bases and J gives up 0 bases, and the segment between their germline ends measures 7 bases. The germline V gene encodes CDR1 MDHEN and CDR2 SYDVKM. The CDR3 holds 14 amino acids from the cysteine to the phenylalanine. Kept here is only the CDR3 DNA, which spans 42 bases and is read in frame from base 1. Collaborating institutions collected whole blood in K2EDTA tubes following their own protocols. For TCRbeta analysis, collaborator samples were shipped as frozen whole blood, as isolated PBMCs, or as DNA extracted from either sample type. TCRbeta CDR3 regions were amplified from genomic DNA using the immunoSEQ Assay, a bias-controlled multiplex PCR. In the source study's methods: The number of nucleated cells in each sample was estimated from the amplification of reference gene primers within the assay. To quantify the absolute abundance of each unique TCRbeta CDR3 rearrangement, sequence reads were collapsed and filtered. Productive Simpson clonality was computed per sample as the square root of Simpson's diversity index over productive rearrangements. The table was pulled from immuneACCESS by TCRdb, which kept in-frame rearrangements only. Such tables lose some clones; where checked, under half of the loss comes from unresolved V genes, and the rest has no known cause. V and J calls and clone size are as listed in that table; D and trimming were resolved from the DNA. This sample is represented by tens of thousands of clones; roughly four fifths of them were singletons. In total, the top ten clones hold 1.2% of the sample.

The sample consisted of peripheral blood. In this chain, TRBV28 is recombined with TRBJ2-1, with the D gene too uncertain to name. The clonotype was recovered from a woman at least 80 years old with acute or convalescent COVID-19. Here the CDR3 is given as CASSSVSSYNEQFF. The DNA sequence is TGTGCCAGCAGTTCAGTTTCCTCCTACAATGAGCAGTTCTTC.